This TCR beta chain stems from a study of vaccination and CD4 T cells after COVID-19. Sequence data for DNA of cultured CD4+ T cells were generated by the Oncomine TCR Beta short-read assay. A single record per CDR3 protein comes from TCRdb applying MiXCR to the PCR reads. Among about 15,000 distinct CDR3 sequences listed, about 53% were seen once. CDR3 size: 14 residues. The germline CDR1 and CDR2 sequences are LNHDA and SQIVND (reference sequence). The V gene lost 2 bases and the J gene lost 3 bases, with 10 bases spanning the gap. As to treatment: roughly ten-day PBMC culture with coronavirus spike peptide pools or control peptides (ViraFEST assay). T cells were expanded with peptide pools, and expanded clonotypes were identified by TCR sequencing. This clonotype has just a few counts. Its cognate antigen is unknown.

The rearrangement uses TRBV19 and TRBJ1-1, with D tentatively TRBD1 (6 bases). The TCR comes from a human donor who had recovered from COVID-19. Sequenced material: CD4+ T cells from blood, cultured in vitro, taken before SARS-CoV-2 vaccination. The CDR3 region has the DNA TGTGCCAGTAGTATATTAGGGGGGGACACTGAAGCTTTCTTT. Translating gives CASSILGGDTEAFF.